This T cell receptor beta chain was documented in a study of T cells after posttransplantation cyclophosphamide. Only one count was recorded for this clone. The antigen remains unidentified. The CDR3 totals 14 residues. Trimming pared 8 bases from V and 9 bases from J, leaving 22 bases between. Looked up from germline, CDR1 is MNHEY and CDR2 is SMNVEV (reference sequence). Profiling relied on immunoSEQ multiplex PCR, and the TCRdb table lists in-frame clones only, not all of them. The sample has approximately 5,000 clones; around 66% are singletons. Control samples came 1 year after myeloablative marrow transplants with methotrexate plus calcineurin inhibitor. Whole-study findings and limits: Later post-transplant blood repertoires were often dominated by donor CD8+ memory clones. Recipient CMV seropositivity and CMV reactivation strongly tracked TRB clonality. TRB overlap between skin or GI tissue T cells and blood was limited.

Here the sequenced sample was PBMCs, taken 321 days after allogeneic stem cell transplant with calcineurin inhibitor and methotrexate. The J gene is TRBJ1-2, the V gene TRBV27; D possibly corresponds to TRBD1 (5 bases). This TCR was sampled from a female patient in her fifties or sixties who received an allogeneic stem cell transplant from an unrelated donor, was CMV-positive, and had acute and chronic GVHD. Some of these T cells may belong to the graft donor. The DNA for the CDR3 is TGTGCCAGCCGCACCCCCCGGGCAGGGTTCAGCTACACCTTC. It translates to CASRTPRAGFSYTF.